Listed below are T cell receptor beta chains from one sample, sequenced in a study of T cells of healthy individuals. Using its own MiXCR run on the 5' RACE reads, TCRdb lists one record per CDR3 protein. The repertoire consists of roughly 87,000 distinct CDR3 sequences, with under 20% occurring once and the leading ten covering over 5%. The receptors here all came from a human donor in good health. CDR3s include the opening cysteine and the closing phenylalanine or tryptophan. D genes are given only for firm matches. The size of a clone is reported for some rows only, either as once, few or many, or as a class for expanded clones.

v_gene: TRBV29-1; d_gene: TRBD1; abundance: few; j_gene: TRBJ2-3; CDR3aa: CSVDRGLTDTQYF; CDR3nt: TGCAGCGTGGACAGGGGGTTAACAGATACGCAGTATTTT
v_gene: TRBV6-5; d_gene: .; abundance: .; j_gene: TRBJ2-7; CDR3aa: CASSSPWGSYEQYF; CDR3nt: TGTGCCAGCAGTTCCCCTTGGGGATCCTACGAGCAGTACTTC
v_gene: TRBV7-8; d_gene: TRBD1; abundance: few; j_gene: TRBJ1-5; CDR3aa: CASSPGGTGGYSNQPQHF; CDR3nt: TGTGCCAGCAGCCCAGGGGGGACGGGTGGGTATAGCAATCAGCCCCAGCATTTT
v_gene: TRBV12-3/TRBV12-4; d_gene: TRBD2; abundance: .; j_gene: TRBJ2-1; CDR3aa: CASSLEGGAGNEQFF; CDR3nt: TGTGCCAGCAGTTTAGAGGGAGGGGCGGGCAATGAGCAGTTCTTC
v_gene: TRBV5-1; d_gene: TRBD2; abundance: .; j_gene: TRBJ2-7; CDR3aa: CASSPGTSGGYKQYF; CDR3nt: TGCGCCAGCAGCCCCGGGACTAGCGGGGGCTACAAGCAGTACTTC
v_gene: TRBV2; d_gene: .; abundance: few; j_gene: TRBJ1-1; CDR3aa: CASSYAVRAEAFF; CDR3nt: TGTGCCAGCAGTTACGCGGTTAGGGCTGAAGCTTTCTTT
v_gene: TRBV20-1; d_gene: TRBD2; abundance: .; j_gene: TRBJ2-1; CDR3aa: CSASSGRGSYNEQFF; CDR3nt: TGCAGTGCTTCCAGCGGGAGGGGATCCTACAATGAGCAGTTCTTC
v_gene: TRBV23-1; d_gene: .; abundance: many; j_gene: TRBJ2-2; CDR3aa: CASSPTGESNTGELFF; CDR3nt: TGCGCCAGCAGTCCAACCGGAGAGTCTAACACCGGGGAGCTGTTTTTT
v_gene: TRBV25-1; d_gene: .; abundance: once; j_gene: TRBJ1-2; CDR3aa: CASSEGGRGYTF; CDR3nt: TGTGCCAGCAGTGAAGGGGGTCGCGGCTACACCTTC
v_gene: TRBV7-2; d_gene: .; abundance: many; j_gene: TRBJ1-3; CDR3aa: CASSWDPLPLGTIYF; CDR3nt: TGTGCCAGCAGTTGGGACCCTCTCCCTCTTGGCACCATATATTTT
v_gene: TRBV28; d_gene: .; abundance: .; j_gene: TRBJ1-5; CDR3aa: CASSPPQMPQHF; CDR3nt: TGTGCCAGCAGTCCCCCCCAAATGCCCCAGCATTTT
v_gene: TRBV5-1; d_gene: TRBD2; abundance: many; j_gene: TRBJ2-1; CDR3aa: CASSAAGTSGSSSYNEQFF; CDR3nt: TGCGCCAGCAGCGCAGCCGGGACTAGCGGTTCAAGCTCCTACAATGAGCAGTTCTTC
v_gene: TRBV12-3/TRBV12-4; d_gene: .; abundance: few; j_gene: TRBJ1-5; CDR3aa: CASTLLGTRYSNQPQHF; CDR3nt: TGTGCCAGCACCCTCTTGGGGACCCGATATAGCAATCAGCCCCAGCATTTT
v_gene: TRBV14; d_gene: .; abundance: few; j_gene: TRBJ2-3; CDR3aa: CASSQDPFAPSTDTQYF; CDR3nt: TGTGCCAGCAGCCAAGACCCCTTTGCGCCGAGCACAGATACGCAGTATTTT
v_gene: TRBV30; d_gene: .; abundance: few; j_gene: TRBJ2-1; CDR3aa: CAWSASSGAPYNEQFF; CDR3nt: TGTGCCTGGAGTGCATCCTCGGGGGCGCCTTACAATGAGCAGTTCTTC
v_gene: TRBV28; d_gene: .; abundance: .; j_gene: TRBJ2-6; CDR3aa: CASSLAGAPSGANVLTF; CDR3nt: TGTGCCAGCAGTTTGGCAGGGGCCCCCTCTGGGGCCAACGTCCTGACTTTC
v_gene: TRBV10-3; d_gene: .; abundance: .; j_gene: TRBJ2-7; CDR3aa: CAIQRQGTYEQYF; CDR3nt: TGTGCCATCCAGAGGCAGGGGACTTACGAGCAGTACTTC
v_gene: TRBV7-9; d_gene: .; abundance: many; j_gene: TRBJ1-5; CDR3aa: CASSRIGDQPQHF; CDR3nt: TGTGCCAGCAGCCGTATAGGTGATCAGCCCCAGCATTTT
v_gene: TRBV7-2; d_gene: .; abundance: .; j_gene: TRBJ1-5; CDR3aa: CASSLSQNQPQHF; CDR3nt: TGTGCCAGCAGTCTATCTCAGAATCAGCCCCAGCATTTT
v_gene: TRBV5-1; d_gene: .; abundance: .; j_gene: TRBJ2-2; CDR3aa: CASSLRTLGDTGELFF; CDR3nt: TGCGCCAGCAGCCTGAGGACCTTAGGGGACACCGGGGAGCTGTTTTTT
v_gene: TRBV3-1; d_gene: .; abundance: few; j_gene: TRBJ2-5; CDR3aa: CASSPQGSGETQYF; CDR3nt: TGTGCCAGCAGCCCACAGGGAAGTGGGGAGACCCAGTACTTC
v_gene: TRBV6-2/TRBV6-3; d_gene: .; abundance: few; j_gene: TRBJ2-2; CDR3aa: CASSRLTGELFF; CDR3nt: TGTGCCAGCAGCCGTCTGACCGGGGAGCTGTTTTTT
v_gene: TRBV4-2; d_gene: .; abundance: many; j_gene: TRBJ1-1; CDR3aa: CASSPGTENTEAFF; CDR3nt: TGTGCCAGCAGCCCAGGGACGGAGAACACTGAAGCTTTCTTT
v_gene: TRBV11-2; d_gene: .; abundance: .; j_gene: TRBJ2-1; CDR3aa: CASSLDLSGSFGEQFF; CDR3nt: TGTGCCAGCAGCTTAGATTTGAGCGGGTCTTTTGGAGAGCAGTTCTTC
v_gene: TRBV9; d_gene: TRBD2; abundance: few; j_gene: TRBJ2-2; CDR3aa: CASSVGLAVTGELFF; CDR3nt: TGTGCCAGCAGCGTAGGACTAGCGGTCACCGGGGAGCTGTTTTTT
v_gene: TRBV20-1; d_gene: TRBD1; abundance: few; j_gene: TRBJ2-1; CDR3aa: CSARVWDRVNEQFF; CDR3nt: TGCAGTGCTAGGGTTTGGGACAGGGTGAATGAGCAGTTCTTC
v_gene: TRBV28; d_gene: TRBD2; abundance: .; j_gene: TRBJ2-3; CDR3aa: CASSFGSGIADTQYF; CDR3nt: TGTGCCAGCAGTTTCGGCAGCGGGATTGCAGATACGCAGTATTTT
v_gene: TRBV29-1; d_gene: .; abundance: .; j_gene: TRBJ2-7; CDR3aa: CSVEGSRDYEQYF; CDR3nt: TGCAGCGTTGAGGGCAGCAGAGACTACGAGCAGTACTTC
v_gene: TRBV5-6; d_gene: .; abundance: .; j_gene: TRBJ2-3; CDR3aa: CASSLSLLRGTQYF; CDR3nt: TGTGCCAGCAGCTTGTCGCTCCTCCGGGGTACGCAGTATTTT
v_gene: TRBV20-1; d_gene: .; abundance: many; j_gene: TRBJ2-3; CDR3aa: CSAETRFTSTDTQYF; CDR3nt: TGCAGTGCAGAAACTAGATTTACTAGCACAGATACGCAGTATTTT
v_gene: TRBV19; d_gene: .; abundance: few; j_gene: TRBJ2-1; CDR3aa: CASSQDRSSYNEQFF; CDR3nt: TGTGCCAGTAGTCAGGACAGAAGCTCCTACAATGAGCAGTTCTTC
v_gene: TRBV29-1; d_gene: TRBD1; abundance: many; j_gene: TRBJ1-2; CDR3aa: CSAGTDGYTF; CDR3nt: TGCAGCGCCGGGACAGACGGCTACACCTTC
v_gene: TRBV5-1; d_gene: .; abundance: .; j_gene: TRBJ2-2; CDR3aa: CASSLNVEGGELFF; CDR3nt: TGCGCCAGCAGCTTGAATGTTGAGGGCGGGGAGCTGTTTTTT
v_gene: TRBV5-4; d_gene: .; abundance: few; j_gene: TRBJ1-3; CDR3aa: CASSLGGSPGNTIYF; CDR3nt: TGTGCCAGCAGTTTGGGGGGGTCGCCTGGAAACACCATATATTTT
v_gene: TRBV7-9; d_gene: .; abundance: many; j_gene: TRBJ2-7; CDR3aa: CASSPRTGSSYEQYF; CDR3nt: TGTGCCAGCAGCCCACGGACTGGCAGCTCCTACGAGCAGTACTTC
v_gene: TRBV9; d_gene: .; abundance: many; j_gene: TRBJ2-3; CDR3aa: CASSVGGSRTDTQYF; CDR3nt: TGTGCCAGCAGCGTAGGAGGGTCCCGCACAGATACGCAGTATTTT
v_gene: TRBV4-1; d_gene: TRBD1; abundance: .; j_gene: TRBJ1-1; CDR3aa: CASSRQGRIENTEAFF; CDR3nt: TGCGCCAGCAGCCGACAGGGGAGGATCGAGAACACTGAAGCTTTCTTT
v_gene: TRBV6-5; d_gene: TRBD1; abundance: .; j_gene: TRBJ2-7; CDR3aa: CASSYRANRGPVVYEQYF; CDR3nt: TGTGCCAGCAGTTATAGGGCGAACAGGGGGCCCGTGGTATACGAGCAGTACTTC
v_gene: TRBV20-1; d_gene: TRBD2; abundance: .; j_gene: TRBJ2-2; CDR3aa: CSARDRAGLAGSGELFF; CDR3nt: TGCAGTGCTAGAGATCGGGCGGGACTAGCGGGATCCGGGGAGCTGTTTTTT
v_gene: TRBV20-1; d_gene: .; abundance: .; j_gene: TRBJ1-1; CDR3aa: CSAGGVMNTEAFF; CDR3nt: TGCAGTGCTGGGGGGGTCATGAACACTGAAGCTTTCTTT
v_gene: TRBV9; d_gene: .; abundance: few; j_gene: TRBJ1-1; CDR3aa: CASSVSDSRTEAFF; CDR3nt: TGTGCCAGCAGCGTATCAGACAGCCGAACTGAAGCTTTCTTT
v_gene: TRBV6-6; d_gene: .; abundance: many; j_gene: TRBJ1-2; CDR3aa: CASSPPNSPRSGYTF; CDR3nt: TGTGCCAGCAGTCCACCGAACAGCCCTCGGTCAGGCTACACCTTC
v_gene: TRBV5-5; d_gene: .; abundance: .; j_gene: TRBJ2-6; CDR3aa: CASSLGQASGANVLTF; CDR3nt: TGTGCCAGCAGCTTGGGACAGGCCTCTGGGGCCAACGTCCTGACTTTC
v_gene: TRBV7-2; d_gene: .; abundance: few; j_gene: TRBJ1-4; CDR3aa: CASSPSEEATNEKLFF; CDR3nt: TGTGCCAGCAGCCCTTCTGAGGAAGCAACTAATGAAAAACTGTTTTTT
v_gene: TRBV3-1; d_gene: TRBD2; abundance: many; j_gene: TRBJ2-1; CDR3aa: CASRPLGTSGAYNEQFF; CDR3nt: TGTGCCAGCAGACCCCTAGGGACTAGCGGGGCCTACAATGAGCAGTTCTTC
v_gene: TRBV28; d_gene: TRBD2; abundance: few; j_gene: TRBJ2-5; CDR3aa: CASSAWTSEETQYF; CDR3nt: TGTGCCAGCAGTGCGTGGACTAGCGAAGAGACCCAGTACTTC
v_gene: TRBV9; d_gene: .; abundance: many; j_gene: TRBJ1-6; CDR3aa: CASSVGVGTELSF; CDR3nt: .
v_gene: TRBV6-2/TRBV6-3; d_gene: .; abundance: few; j_gene: TRBJ2-1; CDR3aa: CASIQRTGAGSYNEQFF; CDR3nt: TGTGCCAGCATCCAACGCACCGGGGCAGGGAGCTACAATGAGCAGTTCTTC
v_gene: TRBV9; d_gene: .; abundance: many; j_gene: TRBJ1-5; CDR3aa: CASKRQTDQPQHF; CDR3nt: TGTGCCAGCAAAAGACAGACTGATCAGCCCCAGCATTTT
v_gene: TRBV20-1; d_gene: TRBD2; abundance: many; j_gene: TRBJ2-7; CDR3aa: CSQTSGYSYEQYF; CDR3nt: TGCAGCCAAACTAGCGGGTACTCCTACGAGCAGTACTTC
v_gene: TRBV25-1; d_gene: .; abundance: .; j_gene: TRBJ1-4; CDR3aa: CASRQPNEKLFF; CDR3nt: TGTGCCAGCCGACAGCCTAATGAAAAACTGTTTTTT
v_gene: TRBV4-2; d_gene: .; abundance: .; j_gene: TRBJ1-3; CDR3aa: CASSRSRADGNTIYF; CDR3nt: TGTGCCAGCAGCCGATCCCGAGCCGATGGAAACACCATATATTTT
v_gene: TRBV29-1; d_gene: .; abundance: .; j_gene: TRBJ1-2; CDR3aa: CSVEGSAELYGYTF; CDR3nt: TGCAGCGTTGAAGGGAGTGCAGAGCTCTATGGCTACACCTTC
v_gene: TRBV5-1; d_gene: .; abundance: many; j_gene: TRBJ2-1; CDR3aa: CASSLIGHGLFF; CDR3nt: TGCGCCAGCAGCTTGATCGGACATGGACTGTTCTTC
v_gene: TRBV7-2; d_gene: .; abundance: .; j_gene: TRBJ1-2; CDR3aa: CASSLAKTLPWGSRVDGGYTF; CDR3nt: TGTGCCAGCAGCTTAGCGAAGACCCTACCCTGGGGCAGCAGGGTGGATGGTGGCTACACCTTC